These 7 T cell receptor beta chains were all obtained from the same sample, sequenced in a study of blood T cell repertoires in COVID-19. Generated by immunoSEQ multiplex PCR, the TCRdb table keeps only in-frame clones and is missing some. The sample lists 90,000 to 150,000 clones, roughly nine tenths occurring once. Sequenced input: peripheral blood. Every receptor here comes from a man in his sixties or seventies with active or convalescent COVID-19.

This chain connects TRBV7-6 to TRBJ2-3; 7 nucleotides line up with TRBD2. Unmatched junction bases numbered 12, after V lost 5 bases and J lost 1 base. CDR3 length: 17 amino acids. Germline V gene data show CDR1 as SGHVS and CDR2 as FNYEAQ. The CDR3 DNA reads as TGTGCCAGCAGCCCTAGGGAGGGCCTGTTGGGCACAGATACGCAGTATTTT. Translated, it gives CASSPREGLLGTDTQYF.

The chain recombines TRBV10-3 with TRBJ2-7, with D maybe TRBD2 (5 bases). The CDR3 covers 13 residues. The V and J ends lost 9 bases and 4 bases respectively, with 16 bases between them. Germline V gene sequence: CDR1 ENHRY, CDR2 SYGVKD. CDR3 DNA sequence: TGTGCCATATCACGGGGTAGCCGATACGAGCAGTACTTC. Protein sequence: CAISRGSRYEQYF.

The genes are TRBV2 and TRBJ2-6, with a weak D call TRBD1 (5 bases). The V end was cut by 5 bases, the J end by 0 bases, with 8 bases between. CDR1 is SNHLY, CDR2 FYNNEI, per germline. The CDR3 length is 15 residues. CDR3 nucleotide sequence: TGTGCCAGCAGTTCAGGGTACTCTGGGGCCAACGTCCTGACTTTC. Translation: CASSSGYSGANVLTF. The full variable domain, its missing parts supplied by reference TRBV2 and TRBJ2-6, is EPEVTQTPSHQVTQMGQEVILRCVPISNHLYFYWYRQILGQKVEFLVSFYNNEISEKSEIFDDQFSVERPDGSNFTLKIRSTKLEDSAMYFCASSSGYSGANVLTFGAGSRLTVL.

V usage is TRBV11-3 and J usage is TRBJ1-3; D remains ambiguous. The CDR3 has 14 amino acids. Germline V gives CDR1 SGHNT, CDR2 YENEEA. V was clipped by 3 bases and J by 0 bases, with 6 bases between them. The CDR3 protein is CASSFTASGNTIYF. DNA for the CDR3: TGTGCCAGCAGCTTCACAGCCTCTGGAAACACCATATATTTT.

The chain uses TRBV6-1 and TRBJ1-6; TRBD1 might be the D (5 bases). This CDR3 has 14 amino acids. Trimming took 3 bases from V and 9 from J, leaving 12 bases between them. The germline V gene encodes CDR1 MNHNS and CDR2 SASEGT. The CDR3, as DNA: TGTGCCAGCAGTGATCGGCAGGGTACTTCACCCCTCCACTTT. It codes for CASSDRQGTSPLHF.

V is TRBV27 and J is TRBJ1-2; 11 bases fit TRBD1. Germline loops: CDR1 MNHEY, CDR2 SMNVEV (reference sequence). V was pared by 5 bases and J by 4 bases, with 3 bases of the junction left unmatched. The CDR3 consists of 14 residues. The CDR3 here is CASSRDRGVYGYTF. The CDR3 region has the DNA TGTGCCAGCAGTCGGGACAGGGGGGTCTATGGCTACACCTTC.

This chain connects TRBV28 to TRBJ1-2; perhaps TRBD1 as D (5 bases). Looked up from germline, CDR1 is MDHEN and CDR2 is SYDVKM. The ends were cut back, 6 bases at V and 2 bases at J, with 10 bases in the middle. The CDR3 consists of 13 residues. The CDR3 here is CASRVSGNYGYTF. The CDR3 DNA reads TGTGCCAGCAGAGTATCAGGGAACTATGGCTACACCTTC.